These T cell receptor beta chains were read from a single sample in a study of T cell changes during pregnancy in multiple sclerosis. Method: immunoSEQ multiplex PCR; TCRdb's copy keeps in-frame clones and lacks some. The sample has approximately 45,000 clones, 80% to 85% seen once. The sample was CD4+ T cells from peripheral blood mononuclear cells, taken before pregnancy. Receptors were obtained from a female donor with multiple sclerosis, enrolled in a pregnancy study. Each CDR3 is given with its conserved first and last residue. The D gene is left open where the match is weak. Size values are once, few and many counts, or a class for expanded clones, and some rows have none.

CDR3nt: TGTGCCAGCAGCGGAGGAATCAAGGCTGGAAACACCATATATTTT
CDR3aa: CASSGGIKAGNTIYF
d_gene: NA
v_gene: TRBV9
j_gene: TRBJ1-3
abundance: NA

CDR3nt: TGTGCTAGTGGATCGGGGGATCCAACTAATGAAAAACTGTTTTTT
CDR3aa: CASGSGDPTNEKLFF
d_gene: NA
v_gene: TRBV12-5
j_gene: TRBJ1-4
abundance: NA

CDR3nt: TGTGCCAGCAGCCCAGGGCAGCGCGCTAACTATGGCTACACCTTC
CDR3aa: CASSPGQRANYGYTF
d_gene: NA
v_gene: TRBV6-5
j_gene: TRBJ1-2
abundance: NA

CDR3nt: TGCGCCAGCAGCCCAGGGTCAAACACTGAAGCTTTCTTT
CDR3aa: CASSPGSNTEAFF
d_gene: NA
v_gene: TRBV5-1
j_gene: TRBJ1-1
abundance: NA

CDR3nt: TGCGCCAGCAGCTTGGCCGTAGGGGCTAATGAAAAACTGTTTTTT
CDR3aa: CASSLAVGANEKLFF
d_gene: NA
v_gene: TRBV5-1
j_gene: TRBJ1-4
abundance: NA

CDR3nt: TGTGCCAGCAGTGCCCCGACAGGGGAAACCGGGGAGCTGTTTTTT
CDR3aa: CASSAPTGETGELFF
d_gene: TRBD1
v_gene: TRBV25-1
j_gene: TRBJ2-2
abundance: NA

CDR3nt: TGTGCCAGCAGCGTTAGATCCTACAGGGTCGGAGAGACCCAGTACTTC
CDR3aa: CASSVRSYRVGETQYF
d_gene: NA
v_gene: TRBV7-2
j_gene: TRBJ2-5
abundance: NA

CDR3nt: TGTGCCAGCAGTGTCCGGCAGGAAGGCCATGAGCAGTTCTTC
CDR3aa: CASSVRQEGHEQFF
d_gene: NA
v_gene: TRBV2
j_gene: TRBJ2-1
abundance: NA

CDR3nt: TGTGCCAGCAGCTTAGCCCAAAACACAGATACGCAGTATTTT
CDR3aa: CASSLAQNTDTQYF
d_gene: NA
v_gene: TRBV7-9
j_gene: TRBJ2-3
abundance: NA

CDR3nt: TGTGCCAGCAGGAATAGCGGTGGGTCAGATACGCAGTATTTT
CDR3aa: CASRNSGGSDTQYF
d_gene: NA
v_gene: TRBV5-6
j_gene: TRBJ2-3
abundance: once

CDR3nt: TGTGCCAGCTCACCCATGACAGATACGCAGTATTTT
CDR3aa: CASSPMTDTQYF
d_gene: NA
v_gene: TRBV18
j_gene: TRBJ2-3
abundance: NA

CDR3nt: TGCGCCAGCAGAGTACGGGGGGTCCGAGATACGCAGTATTTT
CDR3aa: CASRVRGVRDTQYF
d_gene: TRBD2
v_gene: TRBV5-1
j_gene: TRBJ2-3
abundance: NA

CDR3nt: TGTGCCATCAGTGAGTCATTCACTAGCGGGGGGCGGGGTACGCAGTATTTT
CDR3aa: CAISESFTSGGRGTQYF
d_gene: TRBD2
v_gene: TRBV10-3
j_gene: TRBJ2-3
abundance: once

CDR3nt: TGTGCCAGCAGCCAAGGGGGACTCCGTGCCCTCTATGGCTACACCTTC
CDR3aa: CASSQGGLRALYGYTF
d_gene: NA
v_gene: TRBV4-2
j_gene: TRBJ1-2
abundance: once

CDR3nt: TGTGCCAGTAGATACAGGGTCAATGGGGCCAACGTCCTGACTTTC
CDR3aa: CASRYRVNGANVLTF
d_gene: NA
v_gene: TRBV19
j_gene: TRBJ2-6
abundance: NA

CDR3nt: TGTGCCAGCAGCTCGGACAGGGGACGAGGCAATGAGCAGTTCTTC
CDR3aa: CASSSDRGRGNEQFF
d_gene: TRBD1
v_gene: TRBV5-4
j_gene: TRBJ2-1
abundance: once

CDR3nt: TGCAGCGTTGAAAGCGGGCAGGGGGGTAGCTATGGCTACACCTTC
CDR3aa: CSVESGQGGSYGYTF
d_gene: TRBD1
v_gene: TRBV29-1
j_gene: TRBJ1-2
abundance: NA